The sequence of this T cell receptor (beta chain) was determined in a study of glioma-infiltrating T cells after dendritic cell vaccination. Study information: Dendritic cell vaccine was injected intradermally three times, biweekly. Regarding the study as a whole: Patients with more pretreatment TILs had longer time to progression and survival. Complete blood and tumor specimen sets were limited to few patients.

Amplification used 60 V beta primers and 13 J beta primers. Generated by immunoSEQ multiplex PCR, the TCRdb table keeps only in-frame clones and is missing some. The sample holds 93,000 or so clones, about 80% seen once. To note about this clone: Its antigen remains unidentified.

Germline CDR1 SEHNR, CDR2 FQNEAQ (reference sequence). Trimming took 4 bases from V and 2 from J; bases not matched to a gene: 13. The CDR3 consists of 17 residues. Source: blood, taken before dendritic cell vaccination. The chain has TRBV7-9 and TRBJ2-7, with 8 positions matching TRBD1. The clonotype originates from a human donor with glioblastoma. The CDR3 coding sequence is TGTGCCAGCAGCTCGGGACAGGTGACGACTCACCCCTACGAGCAGTACTTC. This codes for CASSSGQVTTHPYEQYF.